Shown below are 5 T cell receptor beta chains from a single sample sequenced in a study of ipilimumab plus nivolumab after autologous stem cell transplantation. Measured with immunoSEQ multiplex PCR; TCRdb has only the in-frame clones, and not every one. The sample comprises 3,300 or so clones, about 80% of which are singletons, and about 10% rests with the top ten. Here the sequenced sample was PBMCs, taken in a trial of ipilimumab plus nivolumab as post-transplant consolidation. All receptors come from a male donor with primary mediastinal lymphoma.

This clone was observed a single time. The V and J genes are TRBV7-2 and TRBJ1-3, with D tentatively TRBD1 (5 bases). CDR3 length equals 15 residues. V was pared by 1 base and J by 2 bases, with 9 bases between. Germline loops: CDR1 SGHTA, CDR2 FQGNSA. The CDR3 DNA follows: TGTGCCAGCAGCTTAGTGGGGGTAACTGGAAACACCATATATTTT. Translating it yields CASSLVGVTGNTIYF.

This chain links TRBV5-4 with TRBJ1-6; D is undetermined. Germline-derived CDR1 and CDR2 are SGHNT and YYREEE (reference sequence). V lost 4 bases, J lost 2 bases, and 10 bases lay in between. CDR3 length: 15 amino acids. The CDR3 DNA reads TGTGCCAGCAGCGGAGAAGGGCCCTATAATTCACCCCTCCACTTT. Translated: CASSGEGPYNSPLHF. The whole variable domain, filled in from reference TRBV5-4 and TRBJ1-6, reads ETGVTQSPTHLIKTRGQQVTLRCSSQSGHNTVSWYQQALGQGPQFIFQYYREEENGRGNFPPRFSGLQFPNYSSELNVNALELDDSALYLCASSGEGPYNSPLHFGNGTRLTVT.

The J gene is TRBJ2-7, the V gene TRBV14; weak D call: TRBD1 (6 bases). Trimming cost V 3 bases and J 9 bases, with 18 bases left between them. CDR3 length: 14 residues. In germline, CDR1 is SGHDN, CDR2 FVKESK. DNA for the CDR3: TGTGCCAGCAGCCACAGGGGCCCAGCACTCGGGCAGTACTTC. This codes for CASSHRGPALGQYF.

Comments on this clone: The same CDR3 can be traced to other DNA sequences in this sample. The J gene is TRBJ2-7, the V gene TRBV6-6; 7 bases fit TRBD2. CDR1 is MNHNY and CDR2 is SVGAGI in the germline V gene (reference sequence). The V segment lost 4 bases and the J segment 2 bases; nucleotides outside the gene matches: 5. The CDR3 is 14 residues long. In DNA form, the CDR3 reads TGTGCCAGCAGTTCCCCGGGACTAACCTACGAGCAGTACTTC. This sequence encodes CASSSPGLTYEQYF.

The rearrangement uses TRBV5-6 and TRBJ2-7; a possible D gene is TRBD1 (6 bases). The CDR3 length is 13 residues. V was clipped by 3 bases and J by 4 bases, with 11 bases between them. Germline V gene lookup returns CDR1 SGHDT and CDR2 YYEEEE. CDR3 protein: CASSSLTGYEQYF. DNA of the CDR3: TGTGCCAGCAGCTCCCTAACAGGGTACGAGCAGTACTTC.